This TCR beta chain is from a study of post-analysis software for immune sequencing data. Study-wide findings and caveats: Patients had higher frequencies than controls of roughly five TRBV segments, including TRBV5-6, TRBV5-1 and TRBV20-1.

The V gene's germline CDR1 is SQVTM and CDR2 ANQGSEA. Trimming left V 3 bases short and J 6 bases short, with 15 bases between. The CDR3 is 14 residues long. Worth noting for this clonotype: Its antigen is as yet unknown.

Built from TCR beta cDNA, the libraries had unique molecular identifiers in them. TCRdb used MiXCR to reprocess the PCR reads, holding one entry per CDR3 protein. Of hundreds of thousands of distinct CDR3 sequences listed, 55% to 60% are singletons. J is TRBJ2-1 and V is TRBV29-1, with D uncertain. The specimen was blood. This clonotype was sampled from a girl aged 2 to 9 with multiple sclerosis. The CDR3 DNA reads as TGCAGCGTTGAGCGGCAGCCGCGGTTCAATGAGCAGTTCTTC. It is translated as CSVERQPRFNEQFF.